This T cell receptor beta chain was recovered during a study of cytomegalovirus exposure and HLA in healthy donors. Study results and limitations: The investigators catalogued 150 to 200 TCR beta chains as cytomegalovirus-associated. Most sequenced TCRs were rare (though some public TCRs occurred in many donors). Segments of the TCR beta V type were, in most cases, productive about 87% or about 30% of the time in an earlier analysis.

This PCR relied on a set of 60 Vbeta primers and 13 Jbeta primers. Measured with immunoSEQ multiplex PCR; TCRdb has only the in-frame clones, and not every one. Here the sample spans under 65,000 clones, approximately 82% being singletons. CDR3 length: 15 amino acids. The germline V gene encodes CDR1 SGHRS and CDR2 YFSETQ. With respect to this clone: Its target is not known.

The V and J genes are TRBV5-1 and TRBJ2-5; 8 bases match TRBD2. The J call could be wrong; TRBJ2-7 is a better fit for the DNA end. The clonotype comes from a young woman in good health and CMV-seronegative. Sequencing was performed on PBMCs. DNA for the CDR3: TGCGCCAGCAGCCCTCCGGGAGGGTCTCCCTACGAGCAGTACTTC. Its protein is CASSPPGGSPYEQYF.